Below are 24 T cell receptor beta chains sequenced from a single sample in a study of blood T cell repertoires in COVID-19. The assay was immunoSEQ multiplex PCR, and TCRdb's table has in-frame clones only and misses some. The table shows approximately 140,000 clones, with 80% to 90% occurring only once. Specimen: peripheral blood. These receptor sequences come from a woman aged 55-70 years with COVID-19, enrolled during active disease.

The V call is TRBV5-1, the J call TRBJ1-4, with D tentatively TRBD1 (6 bases). The CDR3 is 14 amino acids. Trimming stripped 5 bases from V and 2 bases from J, with 10 bases between. Germline V gene lookup returns CDR1 SGHRS and CDR2 YFSETQ. CDR3 sequence reads: CASSWDNTNEKLFF. The CDR3, as DNA: TGCGCCAGCAGTTGGGACAACACTAATGAAAAACTGTTTTTT.

The gene calls are TRBV5-1 and TRBJ1-4; D not certain. The germline V gene encodes CDR1 SGHRS and CDR2 YFSETQ. The CDR3 has 16 amino acids. V dropped 3 bases and J dropped 0 bases, with 12 bases sitting between them. The CDR3 region is CASSSGRVATNEKLFF. The DNA of the CDR3 is TGCGCCAGCAGCTCGGGAAGGGTTGCAACTAATGAAAAACTGTTTTTT.

V is TRBV29-1 and J is TRBJ2-7; 8 bases align to TRBD1. The V and J ends lost 4 bases and 4 bases, in that order; junction bases with no gene match: 15. This CDR3 has 16 residues. From germline, CDR1 is SQVTM and CDR2 ANQGSEA. The CDR3 nucleotides read TGCAGCGTTGGACCCCCCAGCGGCAGGGGGCGTTACGAGCAGTACTTC. Translating gives CSVGPPSGRGRYEQYF.

The V call is TRBV5-4, the J call TRBJ2-2; no definite D call. Trimming cost V 0 bases and J 6 bases, with 6 bases left between them. The CDR3 runs 13 residues. The germline CDR1 and CDR2 sequences are SGHNT and YYREEE (reference sequence). The CDR3 spells CASSLVSAGELFF. The CDR3 region has the DNA TGTGCCAGCAGCTTGGTATCGGCCGGGGAGCTGTTTTTT.

The chain couples TRBV5-1 to TRBJ2-7; D gene unclear. V shed 3 bases and J shed 3 bases, with 10 bases lying between them. Germline V lookup: CDR1 SGHRS, CDR2 YFSETQ. The CDR3 loop spans 13 amino acids. CDR3 loop: CASSSALGYEQYF. DNA of the CDR3: TGCGCCAGCAGCTCAGCGTTGGGCTACGAGCAGTACTTC.

The chain joins TRBV6-1 to TRBJ1-2, with D perhaps TRBD1 (5 bases). CDR3 length: 16 residues. Germline CDR1 MNHNS, CDR2 SASEGT. Trimming stripped 4 bases from V and 3 bases from J, with 18 bases between. CDR3 residues: CASSGLGRVWDYGYTF. The CDR3 region has the DNA TGTGCCAGCAGTGGTTTGGGCAGGGTTTGGGACTATGGCTACACCTTC.

This clone was found once. The chain carries TRBV3-1 (or the pseudogene TRBV3-2) and TRBJ2-3, with D possibly matching TRBD2 (5 bases). Germline lookup yields CDR1 LGHDT and CDR2 YNNKEL (reference sequence). Between the trimmed V and J ends, which lost 3 bases and 8 bases, there was a span of 15 bases. This CDR3 is 14 amino acids long. As DNA, the CDR3 is TGTGCCAGCAGCCAGGGAACTAGTGTAACTACGCAGTATTTT. It translates to CASSQGTSVTTQYF.

This clone appeared a single time. The rearrangement joins TRBV6-6 to TRBJ2-5; 8 bases line up with TRBD1. Per the germline V gene, CDR1 is MNHNY and CDR2 is SVGAGI (reference sequence). CDR3 length: 13 residues. The V segment lost 5 bases and the J segment 4 bases; nucleotides outside the gene matches: 3. The CDR3 nucleotides are TGTGCCAGCAGTACAACAGGGGGAGAGACCCAGTACTTC. Translated: CASSTTGGETQYF.

Comment on this clone: An end of the junction does not agree with germline; a read error may underlie this. The chain has TRBV2 and TRBJ2-1, with 13 bases that match TRBD2. CDR3 size: 13 residues. Germline V lookup: CDR1 SNHLY, CDR2 FYNNEI. The CDR3 coding sequence is TGTGCCAGCAGTGGCACTAGCGGGGGGGGCTGGCTCTTC. Translating gives CASSGTSGGGWLF. Using reference TRBV2 and TRBJ2-1 for the parts outside the CDR3, the full variable domain is EPEVTQTPSHQVTQMGQEVILRCVPISNHLYFYWYRQILGQKVEFLVSFYNNEISEKSEIFDDQFSVERPDGSNFTLKIRSTKLEDSAMYFCASSGTSGGGWLFGPGTRLTVL.

The chain couples TRBV3-1 (or the pseudogene TRBV3-2) to TRBJ2-1; D is possibly TRBD2 (6 bases). Looked up from germline, CDR1 is LGHDT and CDR2 is YNNKEL (reference sequence). V dropped 6 bases and J dropped 5 bases, with 14 bases sitting between them. The CDR3 covers 14 residues. For the CDR3, the DNA is TGTGCCAGCAGTCGGAGAGCGGGCGACAATGAGCAGTTCTTC. Its translation: CASSRRAGDNEQFF.

The chain joins TRBV5-5 to TRBJ2-3; 7 positions match TRBD2. This CDR3 region has 15 residues. Germline CDR1 SGHKS, CDR2 YYEKEE (reference sequence). The ends lost 2 bases at V and 7 bases at J; junction bases unmatched: 10. The CDR3 region is CASSFRGDPPYTQYF. As DNA, the CDR3 is TGTGCCAGCAGCTTTCGGGGGGACCCCCCTTATACGCAGTATTTT.

This chain connects TRBV27 to TRBJ1-2; 8 positions agree with TRBD1. The CDR3 covers 17 residues. Trimming at V came to 6 bases and at J to 4 bases, leaving 16 bases not matched to a gene. The V gene's germline CDR1 is MNHEY and CDR2 SMNVEV (reference sequence). CDR3 in amino acids: CASSRLQGAEVSYGYTF. The DNA for the CDR3 is TGTGCCAGCAGCAGACTTCAGGGGGCGGAGGTATCCTATGGCTACACCTTC.

The rearrangement joins TRBV3-1 (or the pseudogene TRBV3-2) to TRBJ1-2, with TRBD1 as a possible D gene (6 bases). The CDR3 covers 14 residues. The V end lost 1 base, the J end lost 8 bases, and 14 bases lay between the germline ends. Germline V gene data show CDR1 as LGHDT and CDR2 as YNNKEL (reference sequence). In DNA form, the CDR3 reads TGTGCCAGCAGCCAAGCAAACTCAGGGGTGGGCTACACCTTC. It translates to CASSQANSGVGYTF.

The chain links TRBV7-2 to TRBJ2-5; D is possibly TRBD2 (6 bases). CDR1 SGHTA and CDR2 FQGNSA come from the germline V gene. The CDR3 covers 13 residues. V was clipped by 1 base and J by 10 bases, with 13 bases between them. The CDR3 here is CASSLVGGVVQYF. CDR3 coding DNA: TGTGCCAGCAGCTTAGTGGGGGGTGTGGTCCAGTACTTC.

This clone has a handful of counts. V and J are TRBV3-1 (or the pseudogene TRBV3-2) and TRBJ1-1, with D perhaps TRBD1 (6 bases). With 4 bases removed from V and 5 bases from J, the gap between germline ends came to 11 bases. The germline CDR1 and CDR2 sequences are LGHDT and YNNKEL (reference sequence). The CDR3 has 13 amino acids. This CDR3 reads CASSRQQGTEAFF. CDR3 DNA: TGTGCCAGCAGCCGGCAACAGGGAACTGAAGCTTTCTTT.

The chain joins TRBV15 to TRBJ2-7, with TRBD1 as a possible D gene (6 bases). Deletions cut 1 base from V and 4 bases from J, with 8 bases between. This CDR3 contains 13 residues. Germline lookup yields CDR1 LNHNV and CDR2 YYDKDF (reference sequence). In DNA form, the CDR3 reads TGTGCCACCAGCAGAGCAGGGGATTACGAGCAGTACTTC. Its translation: CATSRAGDYEQYF. Combining the CDR3 with reference TRBV15 and TRBJ2-7 gives the whole variable domain DAMVIQNPRYQVTQFGKPVTLSCSQTLNHNVMYWYQQKSSQAPKLLFHYYDKDFNNEADTPDNFQSRRPNTSFCFLDIRSPGLGDTAMYLCATSRAGDYEQYFGPGTRLTVT.

A single count supports this clone. Other DNA sequences of this sample code for an identical CDR3. J is TRBJ2-3 and V is TRBV18; 10 bases are shared with TRBD2. Germline CDR1 reads KGHSH; CDR2 reads LQKENI. V shed 0 bases, J shed 4 bases, and the junction held 1 base outside the gene matches. The CDR3 covers 15 residues. The CDR3 spells CASSPPSGGADTQYF. The CDR3 coding sequence is TGTGCCAGCTCACCACCCAGCGGGGGGGCAGATACGCAGTATTTT. Together with reference TRBV18 and TRBJ2-3, the CDR3 gives the full variable domain: NAGVMQNPRHLVRRRGQEARLRCSPMKGHSHVYWYRQLPEEGLKFMVYLQKENIIDESGMPKERFSAEFPKEGPSILRIQQVVRGDSAAYFCASSPPSGGADTQYFGPGTRLTVL.

This chain uses TRBV19 with TRBJ2-4; 7 nucleotides agree with TRBD1. This CDR3 spans 15 amino acids. The J segment lost 0 bases and the V segment lost 2 bases, leaving 1 base of the junction unmatched. CDR1 is LNHDA and CDR2 is SQIVND in the germline V gene (reference sequence). The CDR3 nucleotides read TGTGCCAGTAGTATACCAGGGGGAGCCAAAAACATTCAGTACTTC. This gives the protein CASSIPGGAKNIQYF.

This rearrangement joins TRBV5-1 to TRBJ2-1, with D possibly being TRBD2 (5 bases). Germline values: CDR1 SGHRS, CDR2 YFSETQ. The CDR3 totals 12 residues. Trimming removed 7 bases from V and 10 bases from J, with 15 bases in between. CDR3 loop: CASGFNSGEQFF. The CDR3, as DNA: TGCGCCAGCGGGTTCAACTCGGGGGAGCAGTTCTTC.

The gene calls are TRBV7-2 and TRBJ2-1; 7 bases are shared with TRBD2. The V segment lost 4 bases and the J segment 2 bases; nucleotides outside the gene matches: 5. Germline-derived CDR1 and CDR2 are SGHTA and FQGNSA. The CDR3 contains 15 residues. The CDR3 DNA sequence: TGTGCCAGCAGCTCAGCGGGGCGCCCCTACAATGAGCAGTTCTTC. This translates into CASSSAGRPYNEQFF.

The chain carries TRBV27 and TRBJ2-3, with a tentative D call TRBD2 (6 bases). Per the germline V gene, CDR1 is MNHEY and CDR2 is SMNVEV (reference sequence). V lost 4 bases to trimming and J lost 2 bases, with 13 bases between them. The CDR3 runs to 15 residues. CDR3: CASSSLGGITDTQYF. CDR3 nucleotides: TGTGCCAGCAGTTCACTAGGAGGGATCACAGATACGCAGTATTTT.

The chain couples TRBV9 to TRBJ1-4; the match to TRBD1 covers 8 bases. CDR1 and CDR2 (germline): SGDLS, YYNGEE. V lost 5 bases and J lost 5; bases outside the gene matches: 5. The CDR3 has 14 amino acids. CDR3 amino acids: CASRGQGKNEKLFF. CDR3 coding DNA: TGTGCCAGCAGAGGACAGGGAAAAAATGAAAAACTGTTTTTT.

This chain joins TRBV28 and TRBJ1-5; D is possibly TRBD1 (5 bases). This CDR3 is built from 15 residues. CDR1 and CDR2 from the germline V gene are MDHEN and SYDVKM. Between the trimmed V and J ends, which lost 1 base and 5 bases, there was a span of 12 bases. The CDR3 coding sequence is TGTGCCAGCAGTTTATCGGTCGGGGGTGATCAGCCCCAGCATTTT. Protein: CASSLSVGGDQPQHF.

The table lists this clone with a count of one. This rearrangement joins TRBV6-1 to TRBJ1-3, with 7 positions matching TRBD1. V lost 4 bases and J lost 4; bases outside the gene matches: 10. This CDR3 comprises 16 residues. Germline CDR1 reads MNHNS; CDR2 reads SASEGT. The CDR3 reads CASSAPTGMAGNTIYF. The CDR3 nucleotides are TGTGCCAGCAGTGCCCCGACAGGGATGGCCGGAAACACCATATATTTT.